The 10 T cell receptor beta chains below were found in one sample sequenced in a study of CD8 T cells in ankylosing spondylitis. TCRdb reprocessed the 5' RACE reads with MiXCR, giving one entry per CDR3 protein. Found here are about 440,000 distinct CDR3 sequences, 15% to 20% of them singletons; the top ten hold around 0.92%. Their cognate antigens are unknown. Study-level results: A TCR beta motif of fewer than ten highly homologous variants appeared characteristic of ankylosing spondylitis blood.

The sample comprised blood, either unsorted or a sorted T cell fraction (not recorded which). These receptor sequences come from a male donor with ankylosing spondylitis.

The chain links TRBV6-1 to TRBJ1-4; D might be TRBD1 (5 bases). Trimming stripped 6 bases from V and 4 bases from J, with 12 bases between. The CDR3 covers 14 residues. Germline V gene data show CDR1 as MNHNS and CDR2 as SASEGT. CDR3 DNA sequence: TGTGCCAGCAGGAGGGGAGGGTTTAATGAAAAACTGTTTTTT. It is translated as CASRRGGFNEKLFF.

This clonotype was observed many times. The V call is TRBV20-1, the J call TRBJ2-2, with 8 bases lining up with TRBD2. Germline loops: CDR1 DFQATT, CDR2 SNEGSKA (reference sequence). The length of the CDR3 is 17 residues. V gave up 5 bases and J gave up 2 bases; unmatched junction bases: 13. The CDR3 is CSASGLAPGRNTGELFF. DNA for the CDR3: TGCAGTGCTTCCGGACTAGCCCCGGGACGTAACACCGGGGAGCTGTTTTTT.

J is TRBJ2-7 and V is TRBV7-2; D unresolved. Trimming shortened V by 3 bases and J by 5 bases, and 14 bases separated the two germline ends. CDR1 is SGHTA and CDR2 is FQGNSA in the germline V gene. This CDR3 has 14 residues. CDR3 loop: CASSFWGPSNEQYF. CDR3 sequence (DNA): TGTGCCAGCAGCTTCTGGGGTCCGTCGAACGAGCAGTACTTC.

This clonotype was detected a few times. The chain is built from TRBV20-1 and TRBJ2-3; D is undetermined. Germline V lookup: CDR1 DFQATT, CDR2 SNEGSKA (reference sequence). Trimming removed 2 bases from V and 5 bases from J, with 8 bases in between. This CDR3 spans 12 amino acids. The CDR3 protein is CSARSDVDTQYF. In DNA, the CDR3 is TGCAGTGCTAGATCCGACGTAGATACGCAGTATTTT.

The genes are TRBV6-5 and TRBJ1-3; 11 nucleotides match TRBD1. The CDR3 loop spans 17 amino acids. J gave up 0 bases and V 2 bases, and 3 bases lay outside the gene matches. Per germline, CDR1 MNHEY and CDR2 SVGAGI. The CDR3 bases are TGTGCCAGCAGTTACGGGACAGGGGGTCCCTCTGGAAACACCATATATTTT. Amino acids: CASSYGTGGPSGNTIYF.

The chain links TRBV11-2 to TRBJ1-1; D not certain. This CDR3 is built from 14 residues. Trimming removed 2 bases at V and 3 bases at J, with 10 bases between. Germline V gene data show CDR1 as SGHAT and CDR2 as FQNNGV. In DNA, the CDR3 is TGTGCCAGCAGCTTATCTAATGGTTACACTGAAGCTTTCTTT. Amino acid sequence: CASSLSNGYTEAFF. Based on the CDR3 plus reference TRBV11-2 and TRBJ1-1, the full variable domain is EAGVAQSPRYKIIEKRQSVAFWCNPISGHATLYWYQQILGQGPKLLIQFQNNGVVDDSQLPKDRFSAERLKGVDSTLKIQPAKLEDSAVYLCASSLSNGYTEAFFGQGTRLTVV.

This clonotype was detected ten times or more. The chain uses TRBV6-6 and TRBJ2-1, with 7 bases fitting TRBD2. This CDR3 is built from 13 residues. Germline CDR1 MNHNY, CDR2 SVGAGI (reference sequence). With 3 bases clipped from V and 9 bases from J, the junction kept 5 bases outside the gene matches. The CDR3 nucleotides read TGTGCCAGCAGTTATACTCCGGGGGGTGAGCAGTTCTTC. This gives the protein CASSYTPGGEQFF.

The chain couples TRBV6-5 to TRBJ2-7, with D maybe TRBD1 (6 bases). V gave up 8 bases and J gave up 0 bases, with 17 bases separating them. The V gene's germline CDR1 is MNHEY and CDR2 SVGAGI. The CDR3 has 15 amino acids. CDR3 protein: CASGSTGATSYEQYF. The CDR3, as DNA: TGTGCCAGCGGTTCGACAGGAGCCACCTCCTACGAGCAGTACTTC.

V is TRBV29-1 and J is TRBJ2-2; TRBD1 agrees at 10 bases. J gave up 7 bases and V 4 bases, and 15 bases lay outside the gene matches. CDR1 SQVTM and CDR2 ANQGSEA come from the germline V gene. CDR3 length: 17 amino acids. The CDR3 region is CSVGAGGTGVPGGELFF. CDR3 DNA: TGCAGCGTTGGTGCTGGAGGGACAGGGGTTCCCGGCGGGGAGCTGTTTTTT.

The chain joins TRBV6-1 to TRBJ2-3; D is perhaps TRBD2 (6 bases). CDR3 length: 16 residues. CDR1 and CDR2 from the germline V gene are MNHNS and SASEGT. V was clipped by 4 bases and J by 5 bases, with 19 bases between them. The CDR3 loop reads CASSGWDSPGLDTQYF. CDR3 bases: TGTGCCAGCAGTGGGTGGGACTCCCCGGGGTTAGATACGCAGTATTTT.